These T cell receptor beta chains were read from a single sample in a study of blood T cell repertoires in COVID-19. The protocol was immunoSEQ multiplex PCR, while the TCRdb copy is restricted to in-frame clones and leaves out a portion. The sample shows about 190,000 clones, around nine tenths of them seen only once. The material sequenced was peripheral blood. All receptors come from a man in his thirties or forties with acute or convalescent COVID-19. Each CDR3 is given with its conserved first and last residue.

length: 18; V: TRBV7-9; J: TRBJ2-2; CDR3: CASSLRGGSGRDTGELFF
length: 15; V: TRBV13; J: TRBJ2-1; CDR3: CASSLVPTTAGEQFF
length: 13; V: TRBV2; J: TRBJ2-3; CDR3: CASSALARDTQYF
length: 15; V: TRBV6-5; J: TRBJ2-5; CDR3: CASSFSDRASETQYF
length: 13; V: TRBV4-2; J: TRBJ2-5; CDR3: CASSGTGRETQYF
length: 14; V: TRBV27; J: TRBJ1-2; CDR3: CASRARVLSYGYTF
length: 13; V: TRBV28; J: TRBJ2-5; CDR3: CASSLRGDETQYF
length: 12; V: TRBV5-6; J: TRBJ1-2; CDR3: CASSLTNYGYTF
length: 13; V: TRBV27; J: TRBJ2-7; CDR3: CATQGWGSYEQYF
length: 11; V: TRBV20-1; J: TRBJ2-7; CDR3: CSGQETYEQYF
length: 18; V: TRBV30; J: TRBJ1-1; CDR3: CAWRGLLGDIGRNTEAFF
length: 13; V: TRBV7-9; J: TRBJ1-5; CDR3: CATTQGSNQPQHF
length: 14; V: TRBV7-2; J: TRBJ1-5; CDR3: CASSLGDRYQPQHF
length: 16; V: TRBV25-1; J: TRBJ1-1; CDR3: CASSEPGQWRIAEAFF
length: 14; V: TRBV5-1; J: TRBJ1-2; CDR3: CASSPDQGGYGYTF
length: 15; V: TRBV6-6; J: TRBJ2-2; CDR3: CASSSAGRSTGELFF
length: 16; V: TRBV18; J: TRBJ2-3; CDR3: CASSRQAAGGLDTQYF